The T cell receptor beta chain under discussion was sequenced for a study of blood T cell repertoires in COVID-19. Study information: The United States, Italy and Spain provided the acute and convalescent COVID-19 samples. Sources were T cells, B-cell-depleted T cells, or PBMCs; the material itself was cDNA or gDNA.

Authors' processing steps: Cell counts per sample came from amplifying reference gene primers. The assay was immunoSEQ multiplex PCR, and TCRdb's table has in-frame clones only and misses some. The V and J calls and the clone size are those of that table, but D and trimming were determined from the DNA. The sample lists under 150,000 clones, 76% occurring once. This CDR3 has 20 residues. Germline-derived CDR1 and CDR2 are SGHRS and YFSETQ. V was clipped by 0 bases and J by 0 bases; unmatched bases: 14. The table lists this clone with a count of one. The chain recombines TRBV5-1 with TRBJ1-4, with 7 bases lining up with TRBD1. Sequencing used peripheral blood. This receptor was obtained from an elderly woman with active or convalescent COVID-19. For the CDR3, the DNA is TGCGCCAGCAGCTTGGATTCGGACAGGTTTTCGCTTGCAACTAATGAAAAACTGTTTTTT. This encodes CASSLDSDRFSLATNEKLFF. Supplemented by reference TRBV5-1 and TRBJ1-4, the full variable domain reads KAGVTQTPRYLIKTRGQQVTLSCSPISGHRSVSWYQQTPGQGLQFLFEYFSETQRNKGNFPGRFSGRQFSNSRSEMNVSTLELGDSALYLCASSLDSDRFSLATNEKLFFGSGTQLSVL.